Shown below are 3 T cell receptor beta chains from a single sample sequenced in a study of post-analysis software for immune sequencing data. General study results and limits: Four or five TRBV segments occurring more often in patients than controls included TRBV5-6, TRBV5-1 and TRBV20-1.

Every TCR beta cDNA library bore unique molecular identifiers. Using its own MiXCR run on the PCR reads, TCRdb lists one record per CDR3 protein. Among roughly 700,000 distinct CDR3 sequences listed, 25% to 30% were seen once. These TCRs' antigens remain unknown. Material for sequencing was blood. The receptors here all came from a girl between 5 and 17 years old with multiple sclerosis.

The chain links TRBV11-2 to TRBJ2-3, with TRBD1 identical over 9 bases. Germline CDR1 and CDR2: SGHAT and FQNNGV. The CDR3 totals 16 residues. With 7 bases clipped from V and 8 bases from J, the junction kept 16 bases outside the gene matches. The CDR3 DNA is TGTGCCAGCATCACCGGGACAGGGATGGCCTATGGTACGCAGTATTTT. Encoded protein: CASITGTGMAYGTQYF. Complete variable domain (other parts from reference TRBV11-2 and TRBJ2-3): EAGVAQSPRYKIIEKRQSVAFWCNPISGHATLYWYQQILGQGPKLLIQFQNNGVVDDSQLPKDRFSAERLKGVDSTLKIQPAKLEDSAVYLCASITGTGMAYGTQYFGPGTRLTVL.

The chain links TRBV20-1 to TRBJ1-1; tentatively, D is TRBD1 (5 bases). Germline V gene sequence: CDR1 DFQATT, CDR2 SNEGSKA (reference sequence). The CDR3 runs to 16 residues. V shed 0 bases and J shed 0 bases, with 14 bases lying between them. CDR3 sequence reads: CSARDWQGALNTEAFF. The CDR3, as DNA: TGCAGTGCTAGAGATTGGCAGGGAGCCTTGAACACTGAAGCTTTCTTT.

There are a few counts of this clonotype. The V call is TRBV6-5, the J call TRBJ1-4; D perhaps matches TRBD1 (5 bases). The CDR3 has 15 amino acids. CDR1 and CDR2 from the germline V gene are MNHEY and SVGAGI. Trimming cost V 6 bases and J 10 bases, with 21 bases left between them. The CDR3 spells CASSRGTAPSVKLFF. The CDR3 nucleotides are TGTGCCAGCAGCAGAGGGACGGCTCCTAGTGTAAAACTGTTTTTT.